The entry that follows covers one TCR beta chain sequence. Trimming cost V 0 bases and J 3 bases; bases outside gene matches: 4. CDR3 length: 16 residues. The germline CDR1 and CDR2 sequences are MGHRA and YSYEKL. In the original analysis: Scientists estimated how many nucleated cells there were by amplifying reference gene primers. Libraries were prepared by immunoSEQ multiplex PCR; TCRdb keeps only in-frame clonotypes and omits some of them. That table gives V, J and clone size, and the DNA gave D and trimming. The sample has just under 250,000 clones; 86% are singletons. This entry belongs to a study of blood T cell repertoires in COVID-19. Study details: The study drew acute and convalescent COVID-19 samples from the United States, Italy and Spain. T cells, B-cell-depleted T cells, or PBMCs supplied cDNA or gDNA.

The clonotype originates from a woman aged 30 to 39 who had recovered from COVID-19. The gene calls are TRBV4-1 and TRBJ2-2; 7 bases line up with TRBD2. The sequencing sample was made of peripheral blood. The CDR3 DNA follows: TGCGCCAGCAGCCAAGATGATGGGGGGGACACCGGGGAGCTGTTTTTT. It encodes CASSQDDGGDTGELFF.